The 27 T cell receptor beta chains in this list originate from one sample, sequenced in a study of lung T cells in sarcoidosis with Löfgren's syndrome. Each CDR3 protein is one row after TCRdb ran MiXCR on the reads. The repertoire includes more than 2,000 distinct CDR3 sequences, roughly 20% of them detected once, and roughly a tenth sits in the top ten. The specimen was CD4+ T cells from bronchoalveolar lavage. The receptors come from a human donor with sarcoidosis (Löfgren's syndrome or another form), or a control subject (not recorded which).

With regard to this clonotype: The junction shows a germline mismatch at one end, possibly a read error. The chain uses TRBV15 and TRBJ1-5; TRBD1 aligns across 8 bases. The germline CDR1 and CDR2 sequences are LNHNV and YYDKDF (reference sequence). The CDR3 loop spans 16 amino acids. CDR3 protein: CATSGDAQGGYQPQHF. CDR3 coding DNA: TGTGCCACCAGCGGAGACGCACAGGGGGGGTATCAGCCCCAGCATTTT.

Judged by abundance, this clonotype is medium-sized. The chain uses TRBV12-3 or TRBV12-4 and TRBJ2-3; perhaps TRBD2 as D (5 bases). This CDR3 has 12 amino acids. V lost 9 bases and J lost 4, with 11 bases in between. The CDR3 sequence: CASRGPSDTQYF. CDR3 bases: TGTGCCAGTCGAGGGCCCTCAGATACGCAGTATTTT.

In its sample, this clonotype is large. The rearrangement uses TRBV7-2 and TRBJ2-3; 7 bases agree with TRBD2. After removal of 7 bases from V and 1 base from J, the junction contained 8 bases not matched to a gene. This CDR3 is 15 amino acids long. Looked up from germline, CDR1 is SGHTA and CDR2 is FQGNSA. The CDR3 nucleotides are TGTGCCAGCAAAACCGTCGCGGGAGGCACAGATACGCAGTATTTT. As protein: CASKTVAGGTDTQYF.

In the case of this clonotype: A junction boundary mismatches the germline segment, possibly from a read error. The chain employs TRBV29-1 and TRBJ2-3, with TRBD2 matching over 16 bases. Germline CDR1 SQVTM, CDR2 ANQGSEA. The CDR3 has 16 amino acids. For the CDR3, the DNA is TGCTGCGTCCCCGGGACTAGCGGGAGGGCCGCAGATACGCAGTATTTT. This codes for CCVPGTSGRAADTQYF.

By its share, this clonotype is medium-sized (0.01 to 0.1%). This sequence joins TRBV14 and TRBJ1-2, with D unresolved. V was pared by 2 bases and J by 7 bases, with 11 bases between. The CDR3 extends over 13 amino acids. Per germline, CDR1 SGHDN and CDR2 FVKESK. The CDR3 DNA reads as TGTGCCAGCAGCCAATTGGGTGGCGGTGGCTACACCTTC. Amino acids: CASSQLGGGGYTF.

This clonotype is termed medium-sized (0.01 to 0.1%). The chain couples TRBV7-2 to TRBJ2-7, with a weak D call TRBD1 (6 bases). The length of the CDR3 is 12 residues. V dropped 3 bases and J dropped 4 bases, with 7 bases sitting between them. CDR1 and CDR2 from the germline V gene are SGHTA and FQGNSA. The CDR3 DNA reads as TGTGCCAGCAGCTTGCAGGGGTACGAGCAGTACTTC. The encoded protein is CASSLQGYEQYF.

Concerning this clonotype itself: This CDR3 fails to terminate in the conserved phenylalanine or tryptophan, so it likely reflects a read error. The V gene is TRBV2, the J gene TRBJ1-2; 7 positions match TRBD1. The CDR3 is 13 amino acids. Germline V gene data show CDR1 as SNHLY and CDR2 as FYNNEI. The V and J ends lost 6 bases and 6 bases, in that order; junction bases with no gene match: 7. The CDR3 here is CASSLTGKDGYTS. CDR3 nucleotides: TGTGCCAGCAGCCTGACAGGGAAGGATGGCTACACCTCC.

Regarding this clonotype: One end of the junction varies from germline; a read error may be responsible. The chain carries TRBV5-1 and TRBJ1-5; no clear D. CDR3 length: 13 amino acids. Germline V gene data show CDR1 as SGHRS and CDR2 as YFSETQ. The CDR3 DNA sequence: TGTGCCAGCAGCTTAACTACCGATCAGCCCCGGCATTTT. Encoded protein: CASSLTTDQPRHF.

This clonotype is termed medium-sized. The chain couples TRBV20-1 to TRBJ1-1; the D is unclear. This CDR3 has 13 residues. Germline CDR1 is DFQATT and CDR2 is SNEGSKA (reference sequence). Trimming removed 7 bases at V and 0 bases at J, with 12 bases between. In DNA, the CDR3 is TGCAGTGGGTCCCCTGGAGTGAACACTGAAGCTTTCTTT. The encoded protein is CSGSPGVNTEAFF.

A word on this clonotype: The conserved final phenylalanine or tryptophan is absent from the CDR3, which likely points to a read error. This sequence joins TRBV20-1 and TRBJ1-5, with D hard to call. The V end lost 1 base, the J end lost 11 bases, and 15 bases lay between the germline ends. The CDR3 has 13 residues. From germline, CDR1 is DFQATT and CDR2 SNEGSKA (reference sequence). The CDR3 loop is CSARGPPEEAQHL. The CDR3, as DNA: TGCAGTGCTAGAGGTCCCCCTGAAGAAGCCCAGCATCTT.

This clonotype is medium-sized within its sample. The CDR3 region has the DNA TGTGCCAGCTCACCAGGTAAACTCTCCTACGAGCAGTACTTC. Translation: CASSPGKLSYEQYF. The gene calls are TRBV18 and TRBJ2-7; unclear D gene. V lost 2 bases, J lost 0 bases, and 8 bases lay in between. Germline CDR1 KGHSH, CDR2 LQKENI. The CDR3 runs 14 residues.

Judged by abundance, this clonotype is medium-sized (0.01 to 0.1%). The chain has TRBV12-3 or TRBV12-4 and TRBJ1-3; D is undetermined. Trimming removed 7 bases at V and 2 bases at J, with 6 bases between. The CDR3 is made up of 12 amino acids. Here the CDR3 DNA reads TGTGCCAGCAACAAGGCTGGAAACACCATATATTTT. As protein: CASNKAGNTIYF.

By sample fraction, this clonotype is large. The gene calls are TRBV20-1 and TRBJ1-2; D unresolved. The germline gives CDR1 DFQATT, CDR2 SNEGSKA (reference sequence). V lost 3 bases, J lost 3 bases, and 8 bases lay in between. This CDR3 is 12 amino acids long. CDR3 amino acids: CSARRSDYGYTF. CDR3 sequence (DNA): TGCAGTGCTAGGAGGTCTGACTATGGCTACACCTTC.

This clonotype is labeled as medium-sized. The V and J genes are TRBV7-2 and TRBJ2-1; the D gene could be TRBD1 or TRBD2 (5 bases each). The CDR3 has 13 residues. Germline lookup yields CDR1 SGHTA and CDR2 FQGNSA. Trimming stripped 2 bases from V and 10 bases from J, with 12 bases between. CDR3 DNA sequence: TGTGCCAGCAGCTTACAGGAGGCAGGGGAGCAGTTCTTC. It yields the protein CASSLQEAGEQFF.

The V call is TRBV6-1, the J call TRBJ1-1; D gene uncertain. Per the germline V gene, CDR1 is MNHNS and CDR2 is SASEGT. V lost 10 bases and J lost 8, with 17 bases in between. The CDR3 is 12 amino acids. CDR3 sequence reads: CATSRMKTEAFF. The CDR3 region has the DNA TGTGCCACTTCGCGGATGAAAACCGAAGCTTTCTTT.

Notes on this clonotype: Relative to the germline gene, one junction end is altered; a read error may explain this. The chain uses TRBV20-1 and TRBJ2-7; weak D call: TRBD2 (6 bases). The CDR3 is made up of 15 amino acids. Germline CDR1 reads DFQATT; CDR2 reads SNEGSKA (reference sequence). As DNA, the CDR3 is TGCAGTGTTAGAGACCTCCGGGGGAGCTCCTACGATCAGTACTTC. This codes for CSVRDLRGSSYDQYF.

Sample share makes this clonotype medium-sized. The gene calls are TRBV20-1 and TRBJ2-1; D is perhaps TRBD2 (5 bases). V lost 4 bases to trimming and J lost 6 bases, with 10 bases between them. The germline CDR1 and CDR2 sequences are DFQATT and SNEGSKA (reference sequence). The CDR3 is made up of 12 amino acids. In DNA, the CDR3 is TGCAGTGCTACGCGGACTCTCAATGAGCAGTTCTTC. It is translated as CSATRTLNEQFF.

This clonotype occurred once. One end of the junction varies from germline; a read error may be responsible. The J gene is TRBJ1-1, the V gene TRBV6-5; D ambiguous. Germline V CDR1 and CDR2: MNHEY, SVGAGI. The CDR3 length is 14 residues. CDR3 DNA sequence: TGTGCCAGCAGTTCACAGAGGGTGAACACTGAAGCATTCTTT. It yields the protein CASSSQRVNTEAFF.

With regard to this clonotype: A junction end diverges from the germline sequence, so it may reflect a read error. The CDR3 DNA reads as TGTGCCAGCATCCAAGGTAGGGGCAGGGAGGCAGCGGGCTACACCTTC. Translation: CASIQGRGREAAGYTF. This chain uses TRBV4-2 with TRBJ1-2; perhaps TRBD1 as D (5 bases). CDR3 length equals 16 residues. CDR1 and CDR2 from the germline V gene are LGHNA and YNFKEQ.

J is TRBJ1-3 and V is TRBV28; D gene uncertain. Trimming cost V 6 bases and J 15 bases, with 18 bases left between them. The germline gives CDR1 MDHEN, CDR2 SYDVKM. CDR3 length: 12 residues. CDR3 residues: CASSSFQYATYF. The CDR3, as DNA: TGTGCCAGCAGCTCCTTCCAGTACGCCACATATTTT.

With regard to this clonotype: A single base separates this from a much larger clone, so it may be a read error. This chain joins TRBV5-5 and TRBJ2-3; D is ambiguous. The J call could be wrong; TRBJ1-5 is a better fit for the DNA end. This CDR3 has 12 residues. The germline V gene has CDR1 SGHKS and CDR2 YYEKEE (reference sequence). CDR3 bases: TGTGCCAGCAGCTTGGAGGTAGATACGCAGCATTTT. Translated, it gives CASSLEVDTQHF.

In regard to this clonotype: The CDR3 does not end in the conserved phenylalanine or tryptophan, so this is likely a read error. The chain joins TRBV18 to TRBJ2-1; TRBD2 might be the D (6 bases). This CDR3 region has 13 residues. Germline loops: CDR1 KGHSH, CDR2 LQKENI. The V and J ends lost 2 bases and 12 bases respectively, with 14 bases between them. The chain's CDR3 is CASSPVGGLGQFS. The CDR3 DNA follows: TGTGCCAGCTCACCAGTCGGGGGACTGGGGCAGTTCTCC.

This clonotype has only a few counts. A clone one base away is much larger, so this may be a read error. This chain uses TRBV6-1 with TRBJ1-3; no definite D call. CDR1 and CDR2 from the germline V gene are MNHNS and SASEGT. The V end lost 6 bases, the J end lost 0 bases, and 15 bases lay between the germline ends. The CDR3 spans 16 residues. The CDR3 bases are TGTGCCAGCAGGTTAAGTAGCTGGAGCTCTGGAAACACCATATATTTT. This codes for CASRLSSWSSGNTIYF.

This clonotype is labeled medium-sized. The gene calls are TRBV7-2 and TRBJ2-5; 7 bases line up with TRBD2. CDR3 length: 15 amino acids. Germline loops: CDR1 SGHTA, CDR2 FQGNSA. Trimming removed 5 bases from V and 2 bases from J; junction bases left unmatched: 8. The CDR3 DNA follows: TGTGCCAGCAGCATCGGGACTATCCATCAAGAGACCCAGTACTTC. It encodes CASSIGTIHQETQYF.

Within the sample, this clonotype is medium-sized. V is TRBV7-2 and J is TRBJ2-7, with 10 bases fitting TRBD2. The J segment lost 5 bases and the V segment lost 4 bases, leaving 5 bases of the junction unmatched. Germline loops: CDR1 SGHTA, CDR2 FQGNSA. CDR3 length equals 14 residues. CDR3 sequence (DNA): TGTGCCAGCAGCTCAAGCGGGGGGGACGACGAGCAGTACTTC. It yields the protein CASSSSGGDDEQYF.

About this clonotype: A read error may produce the germline difference seen at one junction end. The rearrangement uses TRBV2 and TRBJ2-5; possibly TRBD2 for D (6 bases). Germline assignment: CDR1 SNHLY and CDR2 FYNNEI. The CDR3 covers 13 residues. The CDR3 is CASGGTGQETLYF. The CDR3 DNA reads as TGTGCCAGCGGGGGGACGGGCCAAGAGACCCTGTACTTC.

The sample holds many counts of this clonotype. The V gene is TRBV2, the J gene TRBJ2-6; D not certain. Germline-derived CDR1 and CDR2 are SNHLY and FYNNEI. Trimming took 6 bases from V and 6 from J, leaving 6 bases between them. The CDR3 totals 12 residues. CDR3 coding DNA: TGTGCCAGCAGGCCCGAGGCCAACGTCCTGACTTTC. Protein: CASRPEANVLTF.